This paragraph covers one T cell receptor beta chain sequence. The data were obtained in a study of OX40 agonist ivuxolimab in advanced cancers. About the research overall: Each patient was given ivuxolimab into a vein every 2 weeks, at 0.01 to 10 mg/kg. Subjects had a mean age of about 60 years, with a range of roughly 20 to 79; more than 70% were male. Three partial responders included one hepatocellular carcinoma patient and two cutaneous melanoma patients.

CDR1 is SQVTM and CDR2 is ANQGSEA in the germline V gene. V trimming: 7 bases; J trimming: 4 bases; junction bases outside the gene matches: 23. The CDR3 runs to 19 residues. Sequencing was performed with immunoSEQ multiplex PCR; in TCRdb, only in-frame clones are kept and a portion is missing. The sample shows just under 65,000 clones, about 90% of them seen only once. The sample here was CD4+ or CD8+ T cells sorted from blood, taken in a trial of the OX40 agonist ivuxolimab. The rearrangement joins TRBV29-1 to TRBJ2-2; 8 bases line up with TRBD1. The TCR sequence derives from an adult with an advanced solid tumor such as melanoma, head and neck, liver or kidney cancer. DNA for the CDR3: TGCAGCGACACCGACAGGGGTTTAAGTCTTCACTTTCGCACCGGGGAGCTGTTTTTT. It encodes CSDTDRGLSLHFRTGELFF.